This entry concerns a single T cell receptor (beta chain). This CDR3 contains 13 residues. V shed 9 bases and J 8 bases; nucleotides not matched to a gene: 9. Germline V gene lookup returns CDR1 ENHRY and CDR2 SYGVKD. These data come from a study of shared clonotypes between healthy human individuals. The study ran the assay at deep level. The protocol was immunoSEQ multiplex PCR, while the TCRdb copy is restricted to in-frame clones and leaves out a portion. The repertoire holds some 1 million clones, with about 75% as singletons. Sample: memory CD4+ T cells sorted from blood. Subset denoted: CD45RA-negative fraction. This sequence originates from a man between 18 and 35 years old in good health. The genes are TRBV10-3 and TRBJ1-4, with 7 bases identical to TRBD1. Here the CDR3 reads CAIGGGLGEKLFF. CDR3 nucleotide sequence: TGTGCCATAGGGGGCGGGCTTGGGGAAAAACTGTTTTTT.